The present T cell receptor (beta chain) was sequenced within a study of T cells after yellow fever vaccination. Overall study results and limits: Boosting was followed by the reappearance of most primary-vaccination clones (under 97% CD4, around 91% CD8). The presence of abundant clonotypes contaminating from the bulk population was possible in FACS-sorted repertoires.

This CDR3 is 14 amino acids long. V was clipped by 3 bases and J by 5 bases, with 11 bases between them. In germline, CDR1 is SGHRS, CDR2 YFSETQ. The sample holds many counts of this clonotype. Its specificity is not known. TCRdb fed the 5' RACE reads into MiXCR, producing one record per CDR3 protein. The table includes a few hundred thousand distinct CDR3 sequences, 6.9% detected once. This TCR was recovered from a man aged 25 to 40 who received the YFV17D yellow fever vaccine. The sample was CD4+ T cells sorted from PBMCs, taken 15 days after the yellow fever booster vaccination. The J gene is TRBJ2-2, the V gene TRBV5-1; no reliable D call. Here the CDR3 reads CASSSGGLTGELFF. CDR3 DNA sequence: TGCGCCAGCAGCTCCGGTGGGTTGACCGGGGAGCTGTTTTTT.